This T cell receptor beta chain was found in a study of glioma-infiltrating T cells. The germline V and J ends were trimmed by 1 base and 0 bases, with 10 bases remaining between them. The CDR3 loop spans 16 amino acids. Germline V gives CDR1 MNHEY, CDR2 SVGAGI. This clonotype was found many times. TCR alpha and beta CDR3 regions were amplified from RNA using iRepertoire nested multiplex PCR. MiXCR, run by TCRdb on the multiplex PCR reads, gives a single entry per CDR3 protein. Of about 89,000 distinct CDR3 sequences in the sample, about 23% were seen once. What was sequenced was glioma tissue, nonneoplastic brain tissue, or PBMCs (not recorded which). The origin of this receptor is a human donor with low-grade glioma or glioblastoma, undergoing nonglioma brain surgery, or in good health (not recorded which). The chain uses TRBV6-5 and TRBJ1-3; TRBD1 might be the D (5 bases). In DNA, the CDR3 is TGTGCCAGCAGTTACTGGGGACCTTACTCTGGAAACACCATATATTTT. Protein sequence: CASSYWGPYSGNTIYF.